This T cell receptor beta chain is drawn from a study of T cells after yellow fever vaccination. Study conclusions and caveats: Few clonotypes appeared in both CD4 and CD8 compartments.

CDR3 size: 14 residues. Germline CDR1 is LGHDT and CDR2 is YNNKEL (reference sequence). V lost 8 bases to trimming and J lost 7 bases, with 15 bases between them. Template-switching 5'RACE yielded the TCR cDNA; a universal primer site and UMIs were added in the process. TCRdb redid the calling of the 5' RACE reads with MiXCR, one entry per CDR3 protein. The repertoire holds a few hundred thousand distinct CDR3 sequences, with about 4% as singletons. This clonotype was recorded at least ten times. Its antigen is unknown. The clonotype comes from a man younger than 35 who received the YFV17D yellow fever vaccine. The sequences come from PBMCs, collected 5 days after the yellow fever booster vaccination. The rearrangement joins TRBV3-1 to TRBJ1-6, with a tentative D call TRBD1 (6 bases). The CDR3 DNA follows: TGTGCCAGCTCCAGGGGAAGTGAAAATTCACCCCTCCACTTT. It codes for CASSRGSENSPLHF.